What follows are 24 T cell receptor beta chains derived from one specimen sequenced in a study of blood T cell repertoires in COVID-19. Data came from immunoSEQ multiplex PCR; TCRdb stores just in-frame clones and leaves some out. Of 400,000 to 500,000 clones detected, around 89% appear once; the ten largest clones hold about 1.7%. The material sequenced was PBMCs or T cells enriched from blood (not recorded which). These receptors all stem from a woman in her forties who had recovered from COVID-19.

This sequence joins TRBV27 and TRBJ2-3, with D tentatively TRBD2 (6 bases). Trimming removed 3 bases at V and 6 bases at J, with 28 bases between. CDR3 length: 19 residues. Germline-derived CDR1 and CDR2 are MNHEY and SMNVEV (reference sequence). The CDR3 bases are TGTGCCAGCAGTTTCCCTGCCGAACTAGGGACTCCACCTCAGGATACGCAGTATTTT. It is translated as CASSFPAELGTPPQDTQYF.

The sample holds one count of this clone. The chain combines TRBV2 with TRBJ1-2; 12 bases map to TRBD1. After removal of 6 bases from V and 5 bases from J, the junction contained 13 bases not matched to a gene. Germline V gene data show CDR1 as SNHLY and CDR2 as FYNNEI. The CDR3 runs to 17 residues. The CDR3 protein is CASRSIGTGGGQYGYTF. DNA of the CDR3: TGTGCCAGCAGATCCATCGGGACAGGGGGCGGACAGTATGGCTACACCTTC.

The genes are TRBV6-1 and TRBJ2-7, with D possibly being TRBD1 (5 bases). The V gene's germline CDR1 is MNHNS and CDR2 SASEGT. Trimming took off 2 bases at V and 6 bases at J, with 11 bases between the two ends. CDR3 length equals 13 residues. The CDR3 region has the DNA TGTGCCAGCAGTGAAATGGGGCAAGGCGAGCAGTACTTC. Amino acid sequence: CASSEMGQGEQYF.

The chain recombines TRBV13 with TRBJ2-1; TRBD2 agrees at 15 bases. J lost 9 bases, V lost 5 bases, and 8 bases had no gene match. Germline V CDR1 and CDR2: PRHDT, FYEKMQ (reference sequence). The CDR3 length is 16 residues. The CDR3 loop is CASSTRRTSGRGEQFF. The CDR3 DNA reads TGTGCCAGCAGCACCAGACGGACTAGCGGGAGGGGTGAGCAGTTCTTC.

The V call is TRBV11-3, the J call TRBJ2-1; 8 positions match TRBD1. Germline assignment: CDR1 SGHNT and CDR2 YENEEA. The ends lost 5 bases at V and 4 bases at J; junction bases unmatched: 10. The CDR3 is made up of 16 amino acids. CDR3 in amino acids: CASSRGQGGTYNEQFF. The CDR3 nucleotides read TGTGCCAGCAGCCGTGGACAGGGTGGGACATACAATGAGCAGTTCTTC.

This chain uses TRBV6-5 with TRBJ1-1, with D perhaps TRBD1 (6 bases). Germline V CDR1 and CDR2: MNHEY, SVGAGI. V was shortened by 0 bases and J by 1 base, with 6 bases between the two germline ends. CDR3 length: 14 amino acids. The CDR3 protein is CASSYSDRNTEAFF. The CDR3 nucleotides are TGTGCCAGCAGTTACTCGGACAGGAACACTGAAGCTTTCTTT.

CDR3 loop: CASRQGPNTGELFF. CDR3 nucleotides: TGTGCCAGCAGACAGGGGCCTAACACCGGGGAGCTGTTTTTT. This chain connects TRBV3-1 (or the pseudogene TRBV3-2) to TRBJ2-2; 7 bases fit TRBD1. The germline V gene has CDR1 LGHDT and CDR2 YNNKEL (reference sequence). J lost 2 bases, V lost 6 bases, and 3 bases had no gene match. This CDR3 comprises 14 residues.

The chain employs TRBV11-3 and TRBJ2-7; TRBD2 agrees at 11 bases. The CDR3 totals 15 residues. The ends lost 5 bases at V and 3 bases at J; junction bases unmatched: 6. Germline CDR1 and CDR2: SGHNT and YENEEA. The CDR3 region has the DNA TGTGCCAGCAGCCAGGGACTAGCGGCGGACTACGAGCAGTACTTC. Amino acid sequence: CASSQGLAADYEQYF.

The chain links TRBV11-2 to TRBJ1-1, with 7 bases matching TRBD1. Germline assignment: CDR1 SGHAT and CDR2 FQNNGV. V was clipped by 6 bases and J by 10 bases; unmatched bases: 5. The CDR3 has 11 amino acids. Here the CDR3 reads CASSFTGAAFF. The CDR3 nucleotides are TGTGCCAGCAGTTTTACAGGGGCAGCTTTCTTT.

CDR3 coding DNA: TGTGCCAGCAGCGTAGAAAGTCAGGGGGCGAAAGCTTTCTTT. It is translated as CASSVESQGAKAFF. This chain links TRBV9 with TRBJ1-1; 8 nucleotides align to TRBD1. The germline gives CDR1 SGDLS, CDR2 YYNGEE. The CDR3 contains 14 residues. The junction had 7 bases not matched to a gene; V was cut back by 0 bases and J by 9 bases.

The rearrangement links TRBV6-5 to TRBJ2-7, with D maybe TRBD2 (5 bases). Trimming left V 0 bases short and J 2 bases short, with 14 bases between. CDR1 and CDR2 from the germline V gene are MNHEY and SVGAGI. CDR3 length: 16 amino acids. Written as DNA, the CDR3 is TGTGCCAGCAGTTACTCCCGCGGGCAGTATACCTACGAGCAGTACTTC. Its protein product is CASSYSRGQYTYEQYF.

This chain connects TRBV5-4 to TRBJ1-1; TRBD1 might be the D (6 bases). The CDR3 totals 16 residues. Per the germline V gene, CDR1 is SGHNT and CDR2 is YYREEE (reference sequence). The V end was cut by 2 bases, the J end by 0 bases, with 14 bases between. The CDR3 is CASSFWGGQMNTEAFF. The CDR3 nucleotides are TGTGCCAGCAGCTTTTGGGGGGGACAAATGAACACTGAAGCTTTCTTT.

The V call is TRBV4-3, the J call TRBJ2-7, with D possibly TRBD2 on 6 matching bases. The length of the CDR3 is 17 residues. Trimming cost V 0 bases and J 0 bases, with 15 bases left between them. CDR1 LGHNA and CDR2 YSLEER come from the germline V gene. As DNA, the CDR3 is TGCGCCAGCAGCCAAGAACAGCCGGGACTCATCTCCTACGAGCAGTACTTC. This encodes CASSQEQPGLISYEQYF.

The genes are TRBV10-3 and TRBJ2-7; the D is unclear. Per germline, CDR1 ENHRY and CDR2 SYGVKD. Trimming removed 8 bases at V and 5 bases at J, with 13 bases between. The CDR3 runs 12 residues. This CDR3 reads CAIRRGDDEQYF. The CDR3 DNA is TGTGCCATCCGGAGAGGAGACGACGAGCAGTACTTC.

The chain links TRBV3-1 (or the pseudogene TRBV3-2) to TRBJ2-7, with 16 nucleotides matching TRBD2. J lost 6 bases, V lost 4 bases, and 3 bases had no gene match. The CDR3 extends over 15 amino acids. Germline CDR1 LGHDT, CDR2 YNNKEL (reference sequence). Here the CDR3 reads CASSPGLAGGLEQYF. The CDR3 nucleotides are TGTGCCAGCAGCCCGGGACTAGCGGGAGGGCTCGAGCAGTACTTC.

The genes are TRBV4-1 and TRBJ2-4, with D perhaps matching TRBD2 (5 bases). The germline V gene has CDR1 MGHRA and CDR2 YSYEKL. CDR3 size: 14 residues. V was clipped by 5 bases and J by 5 bases, with 13 bases between them. CDR3 in DNA: TGCGCCAGCAGCTCCCCGGGGTCTGAAAACATTCAGTACTTC. This sequence encodes CASSSPGSENIQYF.

The CDR3 coding sequence is TGTGCCAGCAGCGCGCTAGCGGACTCGAACACCGGGGAGCTGTTTTTT. It codes for CASSALADSNTGELFF. The chain uses TRBV3-1 (or the pseudogene TRBV3-2) and TRBJ2-2; TRBD2 matches 7 bases. The length of the CDR3 is 16 residues. Germline V gene data show CDR1 as LGHDT and CDR2 as YNNKEL (reference sequence). V shed 5 bases and J 0 bases; nucleotides not matched to a gene: 6.

V usage is TRBV27 and J usage is TRBJ1-1; 11 bases are a match to TRBD1. CDR3 length: 15 residues. V was pared by 0 bases and J by 4 bases, with 1 base of the junction left unmatched. Germline V gene sequence: CDR1 MNHEY, CDR2 SMNVEV (reference sequence). The CDR3 coding sequence is TGTGCCAGCAGTTTATCCGGGACAGGGGGCACTGAAGCTTTCTTT. Encoded protein: CASSLSGTGGTEAFF.

The V and J genes are TRBV6-5 and TRBJ1-1; D remains ambiguous. Per germline, CDR1 MNHEY and CDR2 SVGAGI. V shed 3 bases and J shed 5 bases, with 16 bases lying between them. The CDR3 spans 15 residues. The CDR3 protein is CASSYAGSRGTEAFF. CDR3 bases: TGTGCCAGCAGTTATGCCGGGTCAAGAGGAACTGAAGCTTTCTTT.

There are a few counts of this clone. V and J are TRBV5-4 and TRBJ1-1; D not certain. Per the germline V gene, CDR1 is SGHNT and CDR2 is YYREEE (reference sequence). The CDR3 loop spans 14 amino acids. Trimming cost V 6 bases and J 0 bases, with 12 bases left between them. The CDR3 region has the DNA TGTGCCAGCACCATGTACAGCCTGAACACTGAAGCTTTCTTT. Translated, it gives CASTMYSLNTEAFF.

J is TRBJ1-2 and V is TRBV6-4; tentative D call: TRBD1 (5 bases). This CDR3 is built from 13 residues. V lost 5 bases and J 8 bases, leaving 15 bases between the germline ends. In germline, CDR1 is MRHNA, CDR2 SNTAGT. The CDR3 reads CASSRGGLLGYTF. CDR3 in DNA: TGTGCCAGCAGTCGGGGGGGACTGTTAGGCTACACCTTC.

This clone turned up a few times. V gene TRBV7-2 combines with J gene TRBJ1-2, with 8 bases matching TRBD1. Germline-derived CDR1 and CDR2 are SGHTA and FQGNSA. This CDR3 spans 15 amino acids. The J segment lost 9 bases and the V segment lost 1 base, leaving 10 bases of the junction unmatched. The CDR3 DNA reads TGTGCCAGCAGCTTAGATGGGACAGGCCGTGGGAGCTACACCTTC. Protein sequence: CASSLDGTGRGSYTF.

The chain joins TRBV6-1 to TRBJ2-3; 10 nucleotides line up with TRBD2. V shed 1 base and J 2 bases; nucleotides not matched to a gene: 3. Per the germline V gene, CDR1 is MNHNS and CDR2 is SASEGT. The CDR3 is 16 residues long. CDR3 protein: CASSEVLAGATDTQYF. As DNA, the CDR3 is TGTGCCAGCAGTGAAGTCCTAGCGGGAGCCACAGATACGCAGTATTTT.

The V and J genes are TRBV9 and TRBJ2-7, with D unresolved. Germline V lookup: CDR1 SGDLS, CDR2 YYNGEE. This CDR3 region has 12 residues. Trimming removed 4 bases at V and 4 bases at J, with 9 bases between. The CDR3 sequence is CASSPNFYEQYF. The CDR3 bases are TGTGCCAGCAGCCCCAACTTTTACGAGCAGTACTTC.